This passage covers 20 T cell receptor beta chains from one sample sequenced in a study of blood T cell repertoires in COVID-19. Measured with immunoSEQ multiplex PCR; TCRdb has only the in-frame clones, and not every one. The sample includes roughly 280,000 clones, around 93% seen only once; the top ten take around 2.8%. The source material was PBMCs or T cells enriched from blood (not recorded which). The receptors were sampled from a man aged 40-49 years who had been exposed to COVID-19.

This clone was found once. The CDR3 loop reads CASSPWGEGDTEAFF. CDR3 DNA: TGTGCCAGCAGCCCCTGGGGGGAGGGGGACACTGAAGCTTTCTTT. The chain combines TRBV14 with TRBJ1-1, with D possibly matching TRBD1 (6 bases). This CDR3 is built from 15 residues. Deletions cut 4 bases from V and 3 bases from J, with 15 bases between. Germline CDR1 reads SGHDN; CDR2 reads FVKESK.

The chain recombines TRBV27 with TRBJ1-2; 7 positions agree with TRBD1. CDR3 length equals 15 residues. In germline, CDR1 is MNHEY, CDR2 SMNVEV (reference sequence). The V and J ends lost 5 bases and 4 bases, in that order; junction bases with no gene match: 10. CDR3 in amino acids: CASSPLGAGGYGYTF. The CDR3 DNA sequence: TGTGCCAGCAGTCCCTTAGGGGCAGGGGGCTATGGCTACACCTTC.

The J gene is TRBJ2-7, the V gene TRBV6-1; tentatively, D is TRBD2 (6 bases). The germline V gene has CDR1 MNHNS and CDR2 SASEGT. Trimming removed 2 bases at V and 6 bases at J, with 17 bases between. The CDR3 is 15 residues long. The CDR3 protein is CASSERPPVGGEQYF. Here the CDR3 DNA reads TGTGCCAGCAGTGAACGACCCCCCGTCGGGGGCGAGCAGTACTTC.

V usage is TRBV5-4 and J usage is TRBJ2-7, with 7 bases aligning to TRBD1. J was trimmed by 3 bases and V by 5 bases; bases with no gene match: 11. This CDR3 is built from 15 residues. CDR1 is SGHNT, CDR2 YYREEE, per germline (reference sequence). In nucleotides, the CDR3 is TGTGCCAGCAGGCAGGACAGGTCTTTCCTCTACGAGCAGTACTTC. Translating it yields CASRQDRSFLYEQYF.

The CDR3 DNA follows: TGTGCCAGTAGTTTGGTTAGCGGGAGTTCGTACAATGAGCAGTTCTTC. It specifies CASSLVSGSSYNEQFF. The J gene is TRBJ2-1, the V gene TRBV19, with 9 bases matching TRBD2. The CDR3 spans 16 residues. Germline V gene data show CDR1 as LNHDA and CDR2 as SQIVND (reference sequence). J lost 4 bases, V lost 5 bases, and 9 bases had no gene match.

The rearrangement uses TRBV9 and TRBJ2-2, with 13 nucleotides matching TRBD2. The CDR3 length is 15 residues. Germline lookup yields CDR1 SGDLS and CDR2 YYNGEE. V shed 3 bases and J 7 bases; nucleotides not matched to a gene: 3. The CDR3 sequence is CASSGTSGRVGELFF. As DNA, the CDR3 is TGTGCCAGCAGCGGAACTAGCGGGAGGGTCGGGGAGCTGTTTTTT.

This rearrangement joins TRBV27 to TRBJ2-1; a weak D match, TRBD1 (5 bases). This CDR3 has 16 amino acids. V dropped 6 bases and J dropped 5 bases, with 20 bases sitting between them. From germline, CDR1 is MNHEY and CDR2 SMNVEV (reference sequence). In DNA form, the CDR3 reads TGTGCCAGCAGATCAGGGTTACGCTATCTGAACAATGAGCAGTTCTTC. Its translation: CASRSGLRYLNNEQFF.

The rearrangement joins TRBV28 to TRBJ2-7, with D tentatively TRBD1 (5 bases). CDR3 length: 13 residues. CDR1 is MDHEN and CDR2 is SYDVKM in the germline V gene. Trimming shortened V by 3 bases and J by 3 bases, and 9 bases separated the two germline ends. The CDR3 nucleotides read TGTGCCAGCAGTTTCCGACAGATCTACGAGCAGTACTTC. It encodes CASSFRQIYEQYF.

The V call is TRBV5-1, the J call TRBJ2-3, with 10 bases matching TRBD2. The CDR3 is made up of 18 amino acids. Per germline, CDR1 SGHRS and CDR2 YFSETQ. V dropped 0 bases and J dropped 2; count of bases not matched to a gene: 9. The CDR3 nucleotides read TGCGCCAGCAGCTTGGTCGTAGCGGGAGGAGGGGACACAGATACGCAGTATTTT. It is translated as CASSLVVAGGGDTDTQYF. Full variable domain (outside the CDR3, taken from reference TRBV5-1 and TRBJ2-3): KAGVTQTPRYLIKTRGQQVTLSCSPISGHRSVSWYQQTPGQGLQFLFEYFSETQRNKGNFPGRFSGRQFSNSRSEMNVSTLELGDSALYLCASSLVVAGGGDTDTQYFGPGTRLTVL.

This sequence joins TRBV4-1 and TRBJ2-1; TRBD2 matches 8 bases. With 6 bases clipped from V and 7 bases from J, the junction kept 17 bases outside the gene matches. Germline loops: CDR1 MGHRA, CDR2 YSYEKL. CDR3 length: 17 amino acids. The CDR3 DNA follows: TGCGCCAGCAGTCAAATAAAGCGACTAGCGAAGGAGAATGAGCAGTTCTTC. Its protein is CASSQIKRLAKENEQFF.

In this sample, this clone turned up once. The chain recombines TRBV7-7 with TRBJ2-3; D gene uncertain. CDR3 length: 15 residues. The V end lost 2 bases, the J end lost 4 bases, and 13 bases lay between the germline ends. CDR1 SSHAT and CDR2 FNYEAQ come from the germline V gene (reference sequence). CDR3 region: CASSLSGDPADTQYF. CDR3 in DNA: TGTGCCAGCAGCTTATCGGGTGACCCGGCAGATACGCAGTATTTT.

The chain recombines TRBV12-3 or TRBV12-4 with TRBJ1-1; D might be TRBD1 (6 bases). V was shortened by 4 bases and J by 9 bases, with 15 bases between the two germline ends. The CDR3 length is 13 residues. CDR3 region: CASSSSGTTQAFF. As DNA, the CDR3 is TGTGCCAGCAGTTCTTCCGGGACAACTCAAGCTTTCTTT.

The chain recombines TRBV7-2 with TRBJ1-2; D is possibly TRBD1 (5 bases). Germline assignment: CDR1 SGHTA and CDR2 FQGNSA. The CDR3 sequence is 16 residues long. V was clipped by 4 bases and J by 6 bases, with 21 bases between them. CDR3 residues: CASSSTLSTVGDGYTF. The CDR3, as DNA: TGTGCCAGCAGCTCAACATTGTCTACAGTAGGGGATGGCTACACCTTC.

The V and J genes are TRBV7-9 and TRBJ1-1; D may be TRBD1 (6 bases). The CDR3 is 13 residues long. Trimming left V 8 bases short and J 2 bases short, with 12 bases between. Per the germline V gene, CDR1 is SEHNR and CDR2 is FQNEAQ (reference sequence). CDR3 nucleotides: TGTGCCAGCTTCAGGGGTTATAACACTGAAGCTTTCTTT. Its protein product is CASFRGYNTEAFF.

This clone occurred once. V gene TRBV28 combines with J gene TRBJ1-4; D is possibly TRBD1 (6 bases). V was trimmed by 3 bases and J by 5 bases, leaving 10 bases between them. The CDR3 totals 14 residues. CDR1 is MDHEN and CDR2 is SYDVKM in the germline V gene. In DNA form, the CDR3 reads TGTGCCAGCAGTTTGTTACAGGGAAATGAAAAACTGTTTTTT. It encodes CASSLLQGNEKLFF.

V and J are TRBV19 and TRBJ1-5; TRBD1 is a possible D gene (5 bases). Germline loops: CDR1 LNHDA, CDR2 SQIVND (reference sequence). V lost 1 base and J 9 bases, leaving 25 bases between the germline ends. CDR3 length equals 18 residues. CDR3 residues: CASSIGPPVSHPGGPQHF. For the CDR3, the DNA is TGTGCCAGTAGTATAGGGCCCCCAGTCAGCCACCCCGGGGGGCCCCAGCATTTT.

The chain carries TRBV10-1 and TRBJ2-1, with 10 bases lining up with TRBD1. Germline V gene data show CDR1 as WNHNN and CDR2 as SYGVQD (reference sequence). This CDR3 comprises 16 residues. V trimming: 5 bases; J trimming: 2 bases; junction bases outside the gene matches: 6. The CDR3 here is CASSSSGTGAYNEQFF. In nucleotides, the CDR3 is TGCGCCAGCAGTTCCTCCGGGACAGGGGCCTACAATGAGCAGTTCTTC.

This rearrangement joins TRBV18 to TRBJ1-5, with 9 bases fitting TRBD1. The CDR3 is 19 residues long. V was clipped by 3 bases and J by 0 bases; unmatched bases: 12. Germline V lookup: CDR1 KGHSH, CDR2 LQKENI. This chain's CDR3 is CASSPPGQGGLGSNQPQHF. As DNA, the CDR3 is TGTGCCAGCTCACCGCCGGGACAGGGAGGTTTGGGTAGCAATCAGCCCCAGCATTTT. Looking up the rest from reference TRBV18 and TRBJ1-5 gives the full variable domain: NAGVMQNPRHLVRRRGQEARLRCSPMKGHSHVYWYRQLPEEGLKFMVYLQKENIIDESGMPKERFSAEFPKEGPSILRIQQVVRGDSAAYFCASSPPGQGGLGSNQPQHFGDGTRLSIL.

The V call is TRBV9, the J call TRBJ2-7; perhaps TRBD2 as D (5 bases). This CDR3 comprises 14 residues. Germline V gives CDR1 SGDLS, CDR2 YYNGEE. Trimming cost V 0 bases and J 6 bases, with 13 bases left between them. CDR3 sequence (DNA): TGTGCCAGCAGCGTAGGGGTCGGGATTGGCGAGCAGTACTTC. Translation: CASSVGVGIGEQYF.

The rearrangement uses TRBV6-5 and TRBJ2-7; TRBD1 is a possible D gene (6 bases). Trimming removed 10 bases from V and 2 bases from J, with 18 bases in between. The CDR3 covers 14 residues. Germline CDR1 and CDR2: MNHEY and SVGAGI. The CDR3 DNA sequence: TGTGCCACCATGAGAGGGGGTCCTGCCTACGAGCAGTACTTC. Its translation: CATMRGGPAYEQYF.